This T cell receptor beta chain was obtained from a study of technical replicates of blood from a few donors. Trimming cost V 2 bases and J 0 bases, with 7 bases left between them. The CDR3 spans 14 residues. CDR1 is SGHRS and CDR2 is YFSETQ in the germline V gene. Generated by immunoSEQ multiplex PCR, the TCRdb table keeps only in-frame clones and is missing some. This table holds tens of thousands of clones, over 95% found once. The V call is TRBV5-1, the J call TRBJ2-3; perhaps TRBD1 as D (5 bases). The sequencing sample was made of T cells isolated from PBMCs. This receptor was taken from a human donor in good health. In DNA form, the CDR3 reads TGCGCCAGCAGCTTTAGGGGTAGCACAGATACGCAGTATTTT. Translation gives CASSFRGSTDTQYF.